Sequencing of this T cell receptor (beta chain) was carried out in a study of T cell responses to AZD1222 COVID-19 vaccine. Sequenced by immunoSEQ multiplex PCR; TCRdb stores in-frame clones only, minus some. The data show some 140,000 clones, 90% to 95% seen once. Study-level points and caveats: Receipt of two AZD1222 doses was followed by a rise in Spike-specific TCR breadth and depth.

Points on this clone: The antigen remains undetermined.

CDR3 length equals 11 residues. The ends were cut back, 1 base at V and 9 bases at J, with 2 bases in the middle. This TCR derives from an adult who received the AZD1222 COVID-19 vaccine. This material consisted of peripheral blood, taken 28 days after the second AZD1222 dose. The rearrangement joins TRBV5-3 to TRBJ1-6; D gene ambiguous. TRBV5-3 is designated an ORF whose function remains uncertain. In DNA, the CDR3 is TGTGCCAGAAGCTTGAGTTCACCCCTCCACTTT. This translates into CARSLSSPLHF.